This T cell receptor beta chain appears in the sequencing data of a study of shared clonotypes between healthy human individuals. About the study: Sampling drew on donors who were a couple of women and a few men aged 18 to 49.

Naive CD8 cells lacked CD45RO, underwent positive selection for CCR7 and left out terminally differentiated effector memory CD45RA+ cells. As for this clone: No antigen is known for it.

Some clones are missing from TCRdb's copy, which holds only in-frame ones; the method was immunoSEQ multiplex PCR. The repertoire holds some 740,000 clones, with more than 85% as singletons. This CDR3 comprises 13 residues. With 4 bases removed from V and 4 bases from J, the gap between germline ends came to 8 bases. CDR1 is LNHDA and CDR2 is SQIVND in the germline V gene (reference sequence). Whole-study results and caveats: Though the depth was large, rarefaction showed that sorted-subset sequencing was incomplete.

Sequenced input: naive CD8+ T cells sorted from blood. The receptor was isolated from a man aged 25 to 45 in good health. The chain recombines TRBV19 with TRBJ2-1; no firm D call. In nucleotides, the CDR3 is TGTGCCAGTAGTACAACACCGTACAATGAGCAGTTCTTC. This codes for CASSTTPYNEQFF.